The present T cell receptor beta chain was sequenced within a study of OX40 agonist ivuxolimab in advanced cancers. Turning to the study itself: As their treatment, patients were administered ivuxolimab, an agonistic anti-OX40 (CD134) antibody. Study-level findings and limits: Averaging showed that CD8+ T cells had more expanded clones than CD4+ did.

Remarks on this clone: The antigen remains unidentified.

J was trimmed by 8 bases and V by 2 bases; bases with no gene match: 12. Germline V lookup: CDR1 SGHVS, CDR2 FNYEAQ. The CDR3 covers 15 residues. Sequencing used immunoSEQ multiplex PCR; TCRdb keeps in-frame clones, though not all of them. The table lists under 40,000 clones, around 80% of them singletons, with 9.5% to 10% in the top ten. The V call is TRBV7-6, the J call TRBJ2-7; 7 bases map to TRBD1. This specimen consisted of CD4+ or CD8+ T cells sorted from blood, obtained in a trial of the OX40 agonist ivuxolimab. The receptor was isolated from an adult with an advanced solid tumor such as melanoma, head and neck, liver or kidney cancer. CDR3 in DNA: TGTGCCAGCAGCTTAAGCTGGACAGGTGAAGTCAAGCAGTACTTC. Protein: CASSLSWTGEVKQYF.